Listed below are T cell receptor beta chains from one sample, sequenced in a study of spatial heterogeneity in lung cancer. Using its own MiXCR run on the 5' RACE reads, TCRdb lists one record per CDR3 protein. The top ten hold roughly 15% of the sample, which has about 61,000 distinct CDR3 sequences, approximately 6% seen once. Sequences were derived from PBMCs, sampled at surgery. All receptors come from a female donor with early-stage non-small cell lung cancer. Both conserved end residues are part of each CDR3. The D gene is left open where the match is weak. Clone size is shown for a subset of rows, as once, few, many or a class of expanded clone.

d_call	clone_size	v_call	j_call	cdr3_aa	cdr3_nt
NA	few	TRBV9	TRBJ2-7	CASSVRGQGGYEQYF	TGTGCCAGCAGCGTAAGGGGGCAGGGAGGCTACGAGCAGTACTTC
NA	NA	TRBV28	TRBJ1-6	CASIARGENSPLHF	TGTGCCAGCATAGCCAGGGGAGAAAATTCACCCCTCCACTTT
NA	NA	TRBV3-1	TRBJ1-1	CASSQPGRGTEAFF	TGTGCCAGCAGCCAACCAGGGAGGGGCACTGAAGCTTTCTTT
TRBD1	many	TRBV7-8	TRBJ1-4	CASSRPDRVNEKLFF	TGTGCCAGCAGCCGTCCAGACAGGGTTAATGAAAAACTGTTTTTT
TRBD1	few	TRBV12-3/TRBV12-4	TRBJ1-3	CASVRGMAGNTIYF	TGTGCCAGCGTCAGGGGGATGGCTGGAAACACCATATATTTT
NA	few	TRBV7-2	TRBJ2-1	CASSLGPGTYNEQFF	TGTGCCAGCAGCCTTGGCCCCGGGACCTACAATGAGCAGTTCTTC
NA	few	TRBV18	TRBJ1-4	CASSKEDLREKLFF	TGTGCCAGCTCAAAAGAGGACCTTCGGGAAAAACTGTTTTTT
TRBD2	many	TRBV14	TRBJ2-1	CASSLQGVAGEQFF	TGTGCCAGCAGCCTACAAGGGGTAGCGGGTGAGCAGTTCTTC
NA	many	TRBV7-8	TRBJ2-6	CASSLAQRTYSGANVLTF	TGTGCCAGCAGCTTAGCGCAACGTACCTATTCTGGGGCCAACGTCCTGACTTTC
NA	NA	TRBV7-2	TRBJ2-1	CASSQTFDNEQFF	TGTGCCAGCAGCCAAACCTTCGACAATGAGCAGTTCTTC
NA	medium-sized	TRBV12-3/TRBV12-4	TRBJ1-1	CASSFRGGIDEAFF	TGTGCCAGCAGTTTTAGGGGGGGAATCGATGAAGCTTTCTTT
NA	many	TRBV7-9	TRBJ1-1	CASSLQANTEAFF	TGTGCCAGCAGCCTCCAAGCGAACACTGAAGCTTTCTTT
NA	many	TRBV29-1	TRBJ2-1	CSVGGPSRNEQFF	TGCAGCGTTGGGGGGCCCTCCCGGAATGAGCAGTTCTTC
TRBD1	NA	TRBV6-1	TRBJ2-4	CASSVDRGPLAKNIQYF	TGTGCCAGCAGTGTGGACAGGGGGCCTTTAGCCAAAAACATTCAGTACTTC
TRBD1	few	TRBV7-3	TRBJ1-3	CASSRTGAAGNTIYF	TGTGCCAGCAGCCGAACAGGGGCAGCTGGAAACACCATATATTTT
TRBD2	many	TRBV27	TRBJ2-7	CASSPGTSGRTYEQYF	TGTGCCAGCAGTCCGGGCACTAGCGGGAGGACCTACGAGCAGTACTTC
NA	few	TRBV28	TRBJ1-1	CASSVPQGGGTEAFF	TGTGCCAGCAGTGTCCCACAGGGAGGCGGGACTGAAGCTTTCTTT
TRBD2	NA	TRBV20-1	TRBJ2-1	CSASPLAGVINEQFF	TGCAGTGCTAGCCCACTAGCGGGAGTAATCAATGAGCAGTTCTTC
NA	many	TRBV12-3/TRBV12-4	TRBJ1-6	CASSFEISPLHF	TGTGCCAGCAGTTTCGAGATTTCACCCCTCCACTTT
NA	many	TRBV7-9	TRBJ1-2	CASSLDDYYGYTF	TGTGCCAGCAGCTTAGACGACTACTATGGCTACACCTTC
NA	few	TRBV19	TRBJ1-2	CASDERGKNGYTF	TGTGCCAGTGACGAGAGGGGAAAAAATGGCTACACCTTC
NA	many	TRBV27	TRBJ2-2	CASSLRAAGELFF	TGTGCCAGCAGTTTAAGAGCAGCCGGGGAGCTGTTTTTT
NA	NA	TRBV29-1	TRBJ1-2	CSVGTGNYGYTF	TGCAGCGTTGGTACAGGGAACTATGGCTACACCTTC
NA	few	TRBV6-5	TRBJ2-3	CASSYSSRGGADTQYF	TGTGCCAGCAGTTACTCGAGCAGGGGGGGCGCAGATACGCAGTATTTT
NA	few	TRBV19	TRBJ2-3	CASSIGTGIDTQYF	TGTGCCAGTAGTATCGGCACAGGGATTGATACGCAGTATTTT
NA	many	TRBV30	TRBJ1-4	CAWTAGGLSEKLFF	TGTGCCTGGACCGCCGGGGGGCTTAGTGAAAAACTGTTTTTT
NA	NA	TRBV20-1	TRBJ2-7	CSASAPGPYEQYF	TGCAGTGCTAGCGCTCCGGGGCCCTACGAGCAGTACTTC
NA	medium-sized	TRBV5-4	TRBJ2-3	CASSSDSVTDTQYF	TGTGCCAGCAGCTCGGATAGCGTCACAGATACGCAGTATTTT
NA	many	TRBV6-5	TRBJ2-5	CASSYSGKETQYF	TGTGCCAGCAGTTACAGTGGAAAAGAGACCCAGTACTTC
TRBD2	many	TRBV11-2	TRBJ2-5	CASSLSPFMAAGLKETQYF	TGTGCCAGCAGCTTATCCCCCTTTATGGCAGCGGGACTTAAAGAGACCCAGTACTTC
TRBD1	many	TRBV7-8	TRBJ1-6	CASSSIRGTGVSPLHF	TGTGCCAGCAGCTCCATTCGTGGGACAGGGGTTTCACCCCTCCACTTT
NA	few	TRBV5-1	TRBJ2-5	CASSPAPDNRGGETQYF	TGCGCCAGCAGCCCAGCCCCCGATAACAGGGGAGGGGAGACCCAGTACTTC
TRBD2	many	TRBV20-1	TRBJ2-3	CSASTGGAIDTQYF	TGCAGTGCTAGTACCGGGGGGGCGATAGATACGCAGTATTTT
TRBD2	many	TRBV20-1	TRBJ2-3	CSAPSGTSGMASTDTQYF	TGCAGTGCTCCCTCTGGGACTAGCGGGATGGCTAGCACAGATACGCAGTATTTT
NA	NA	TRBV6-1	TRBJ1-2	CASSGTALVSYGYTF	TGTGCCAGCAGTGGGACAGCCTTAGTAAGTTATGGCTACACCTTC
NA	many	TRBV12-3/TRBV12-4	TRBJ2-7	CASVGGQYEQYF	TGTGCCAGCGTCGGGGGCCAATACGAGCAGTACTTC
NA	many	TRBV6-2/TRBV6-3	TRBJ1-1	CASSADGPRAFF	TGTGCCAGCAGTGCCGACGGACCTAGGGCTTTCTTT
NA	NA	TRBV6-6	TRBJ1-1	CASSTPPGPSEAFF	TGTGCCAGCAGTACCCCCCCGGGACCGTCTGAAGCTTTCTTT
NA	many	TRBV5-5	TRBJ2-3	CASSLAPGSGTDTQYF	TGTGCCAGCAGCTTGGCGCCTGGGTCGGGCACAGATACGCAGTATTTT
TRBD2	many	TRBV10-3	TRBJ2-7	CAISESNRLAGGPEQYF	TGTGCCATCAGTGAGTCAAACCGACTAGCGGGAGGACCGGAGCAGTACTTC